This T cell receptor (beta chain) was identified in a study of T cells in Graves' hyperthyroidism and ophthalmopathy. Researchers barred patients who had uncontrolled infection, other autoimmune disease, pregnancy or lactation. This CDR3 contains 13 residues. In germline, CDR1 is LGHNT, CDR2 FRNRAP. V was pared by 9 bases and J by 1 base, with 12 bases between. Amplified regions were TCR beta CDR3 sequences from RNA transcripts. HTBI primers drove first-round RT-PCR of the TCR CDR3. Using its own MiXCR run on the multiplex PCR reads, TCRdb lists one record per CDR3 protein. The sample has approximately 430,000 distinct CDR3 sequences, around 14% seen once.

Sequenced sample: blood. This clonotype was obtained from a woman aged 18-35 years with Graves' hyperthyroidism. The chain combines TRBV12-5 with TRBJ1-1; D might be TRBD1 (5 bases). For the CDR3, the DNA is TGTGCTAGAAAGGGGAAGGGGAACACTGAAGCTTTCTTT. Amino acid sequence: CARKGKGNTEAFF.